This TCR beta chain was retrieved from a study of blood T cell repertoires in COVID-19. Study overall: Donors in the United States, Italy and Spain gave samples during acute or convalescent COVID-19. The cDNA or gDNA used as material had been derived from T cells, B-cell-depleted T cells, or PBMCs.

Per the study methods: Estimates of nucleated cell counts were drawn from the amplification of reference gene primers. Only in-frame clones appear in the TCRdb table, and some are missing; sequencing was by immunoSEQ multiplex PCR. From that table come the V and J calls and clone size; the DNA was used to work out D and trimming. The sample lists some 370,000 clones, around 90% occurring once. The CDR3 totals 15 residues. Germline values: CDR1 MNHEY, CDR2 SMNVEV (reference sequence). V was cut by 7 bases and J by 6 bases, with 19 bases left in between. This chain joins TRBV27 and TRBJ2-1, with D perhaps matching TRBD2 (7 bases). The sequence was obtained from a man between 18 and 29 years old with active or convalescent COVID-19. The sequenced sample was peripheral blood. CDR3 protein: CASTVGGGGRNEQFF. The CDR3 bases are TGTGCCAGCACGGTGGGTGGGGGGGGGCGCAATGAGCAGTTCTTC.